The 2 T cell receptor beta chains below were found in one sample sequenced in a study of T-cell memory formation after mild COVID-19. Each CDR3 protein gets one entry after TCRdb re-called the 5' RACE reads with MiXCR. The table includes 200,000 to 250,000 distinct CDR3 sequences, over 9.5% detected once. The sample was PBMCs or a T cell subset sorted from them (not recorded which). These receptors were taken from a man aged 18-30 years who had mild COVID-19 (a few samples of this study predate the infection). Cell type and time point are not known.

This clonotype appeared once. In nucleotides, the CDR3 is TGTGCCAGCAGATGGCCGGGACAGGGGTGGTTGGTAGATCAGCCCCAGCATTTT. Amino acids: CASRWPGQGWLVDQPQHF. The chain links TRBV6-5 to TRBJ1-5; TRBD1 aligns across 10 bases. The V gene end was trimmed by 6 bases and the J gene end by 5 bases; junction bases not matched to a gene: 16. The germline V gene encodes CDR1 MNHEY and CDR2 SVGAGI. This CDR3 contains 18 residues.

V gene TRBV4-3 combines with J gene TRBJ2-3; D is unclear. Germline V gene lookup returns CDR1 LGHNA and CDR2 YSLEER. Trimming stripped 0 bases from V and 4 bases from J, with 8 bases between. The CDR3 is 14 residues long. CDR3 region: CASSQDGRADTQYF. CDR3 nucleotides: TGCGCCAGCAGCCAAGACGGGCGCGCAGATACGCAGTATTTT.